The 14 T cell receptor beta chains below all came from one sample that was sequenced in a study of shared clonotypes between healthy human individuals. The naive CD8 population came from CD45RO-negative cells selected for CCR7, without terminally differentiated effector memory CD45RA+ cells. Method: immunoSEQ multiplex PCR; TCRdb's copy keeps in-frame clones and lacks some. This repertoire shows roughly 2.1 million clones, more than 85% found once; its top ten account for about 1.8%. The sequencing input was naive CD8+ T cells from PBMCs. The source of these receptors is a man younger than 35 in good health. Some clones in this sample may be carry-over from other donors' samples.

The rearrangement joins TRBV5-5 to TRBJ2-4; D possibly matches TRBD1 or TRBD2 (5 bases each). CDR1 SGHKS and CDR2 YYEKEE come from the germline V gene (reference sequence). Trimming removed 0 bases at V and 4 bases at J, with 14 bases between. The length of the CDR3 is 16 residues. The CDR3 reads CASSLVSGALKNIQYF. CDR3 coding DNA: TGTGCCAGCAGCTTGGTCTCCGGGGCCCTTAAAAACATTCAGTACTTC.

The chain carries TRBV27 and TRBJ1-2; a weak D match, TRBD1 (6 bases). Germline loops: CDR1 MNHEY, CDR2 SMNVEV (reference sequence). The CDR3 contains 14 residues. V was pared by 7 bases and J by 3 bases, with 15 bases between. The CDR3 loop reads CASKPGVAYYGYTF. CDR3 nucleotide sequence: TGTGCCAGCAAACCAGGGGTAGCCTACTATGGCTACACCTTC.

This rearrangement joins TRBV5-1 to TRBJ2-7; possibly TRBD1 or TRBD2 for D (5 bases each). V was trimmed by 0 bases and J by 3 bases, leaving 13 bases between them. The germline CDR1 and CDR2 sequences are SGHRS and YFSETQ. CDR3 length: 15 amino acids. The CDR3 sequence: CASSLDRDPNYEQYF. DNA of the CDR3: TGCGCCAGCAGCTTGGACCGGGACCCGAACTACGAGCAGTACTTC.

The sample holds one count of this clone. The V call is TRBV27, the J call TRBJ2-1; 11 bases agree with TRBD2. From germline, CDR1 is MNHEY and CDR2 SMNVEV (reference sequence). CDR3 length: 16 residues. V was pared by 5 bases and J by 4 bases, with 7 bases of the junction left unmatched. The CDR3 region is CASSPIAGGLYNEQFF. For the CDR3, the DNA is TGTGCCAGCAGTCCAATAGCGGGAGGGCTTTACAATGAGCAGTTCTTC.

The V and J genes are TRBV11-3 and TRBJ2-2, with 11 bases aligning to TRBD1. This CDR3 contains 15 residues. V dropped 5 bases and J dropped 10; count of bases not matched to a gene: 9. The germline V gene encodes CDR1 SGHNT and CDR2 YENEEA. The CDR3 loop is CASSPRTGGGTELFF. The CDR3 DNA reads TGTGCCAGCAGCCCGCGGACAGGGGGCGGCACGGAGCTGTTTTTT.

The chain has TRBV7-9 and TRBJ2-7; the D gene is possibly TRBD1 (5 bases). CDR1 and CDR2 from the germline V gene are SEHNR and FQNEAQ (reference sequence). Deletions cut 5 bases from V and 2 bases from J, with 19 bases between. The CDR3 covers 16 residues. Here the CDR3 reads CASSPGLGPSAYEQYF. The CDR3 bases are TGTGCCAGCAGCCCTGGGCTGGGGCCCTCGGCCTACGAGCAGTACTTC.

V and J are TRBV2 and TRBJ1-1, with 8 bases lining up with TRBD1. The V segment lost 4 bases and the J segment 1 base; nucleotides outside the gene matches: 2. The CDR3 totals 14 residues. The germline V gene has CDR1 SNHLY and CDR2 FYNNEI. CDR3 in amino acids: CASSAGTGNTEAFF. The CDR3, as DNA: TGTGCCAGCAGTGCCGGGACAGGGAACACTGAAGCTTTCTTT.

As concerns this clone: This specimen includes other DNA sequences encoding the same CDR3. This chain uses TRBV5-1 with TRBJ2-7; 8 bases fit TRBD1. The CDR3 covers 15 residues. Per the germline V gene, CDR1 is SGHRS and CDR2 is YFSETQ. Losses at the gene ends were 2 bases for V and 2 bases for J; bases not matched to a gene: 6. CDR3 DNA sequence: TGCGCCAGCAGCTTAGGCACAGGGGGAACCTACGAGCAGTACTTC. This encodes CASSLGTGGTYEQYF.

The chain joins TRBV9 to TRBJ2-5; D perhaps matches TRBD1 (6 bases). Germline loops: CDR1 SGDLS, CDR2 YYNGEE. V lost 3 bases and J lost 1, with 10 bases in between. This CDR3 is built from 14 residues. CDR3 DNA: TGTGCCAGCAGCGAGGGACATTCCCAAGAGACCCAGTACTTC. This translates into CASSEGHSQETQYF. Using reference TRBV9 and TRBJ2-5 for the parts outside the CDR3, the full variable domain is DSGVTQTPKHLITATGQRVTLRCSPRSGDLSVYWYQQSLDQGLQFLIQYYNGEERAKGNILERFSAQQFPDLHSELNLSSLELGDSALYFCASSEGHSQETQYFGPGTRLLVL.

V and J are TRBV5-1 and TRBJ2-3, with D perhaps being TRBD1 or TRBD2 (6 bases each). The V and J ends lost 0 bases and 8 bases respectively, with 19 bases between them. Germline CDR1 reads SGHRS; CDR2 reads YFSETQ. The CDR3 has 16 amino acids. The CDR3 region has the DNA TGCGCCAGCAGCTTGGGGAGGGACAATCCGTTCAGTACGCAGTATTTT. Protein: CASSLGRDNPFSTQYF.

This chain joins TRBV4-3 and TRBJ2-5; TRBD1 might be the D (5 bases). The CDR3 contains 14 residues. From germline, CDR1 is LGHNA and CDR2 YSLEER. The V end lost 0 bases, the J end lost 2 bases, and 7 bases lay between the germline ends. The CDR3 bases are TGCGCCAGCAGCCAAGAGCAGGGTCAAGAGACCCAGTACTTC. Protein: CASSQEQGQETQYF.

The gene calls are TRBV7-8 and TRBJ2-7; 7 bases fit TRBD2. The junction had 4 bases not matched to a gene; V was cut back by 3 bases and J by 2 bases. CDR1 is SGHVS, CDR2 FQNEAQ, per germline. The CDR3 length is 14 residues. The CDR3 protein is CASSLRTSPYEQYF. CDR3 nucleotide sequence: TGTGCCAGCAGCTTGAGGACTAGTCCCTACGAGCAGTACTTC. Full variable domain (outside the CDR3, taken from reference TRBV7-8 and TRBJ2-7): GAGVSQSPRYKVAKRGQDVALRCDPISGHVSLFWYQQALGQGPEFLTYFQNEAQLDKSGLPSDRFFAERPEGSVSTLKIQRTQQEDSAVYLCASSLRTSPYEQYFGPGTRLTVT.

The V gene is TRBV9, the J gene TRBJ2-3, with D tentatively TRBD1 (6 bases). Trimming took off 0 bases at V and 0 bases at J, with 14 bases between the two ends. In germline, CDR1 is SGDLS, CDR2 YYNGEE. CDR3 length equals 17 residues. The CDR3 DNA reads TGTGCCAGCAGCGTAGTTGGGGCAGGGGTTAGCACAGATACGCAGTATTTT. Its translation is CASSVVGAGVSTDTQYF.

The J gene is TRBJ1-2, the V gene TRBV6-5; tentative D call: TRBD1 (5 bases). The CDR3 loop spans 14 amino acids. Trimming stripped 6 bases from V and 8 bases from J, with 19 bases between. Per germline, CDR1 MNHEY and CDR2 SVGAGI. The CDR3 protein is CASSLSGGGDGYTF. For the CDR3, the DNA is TGTGCCAGCAGCCTTTCCGGTGGAGGGGACGGCTACACCTTC.